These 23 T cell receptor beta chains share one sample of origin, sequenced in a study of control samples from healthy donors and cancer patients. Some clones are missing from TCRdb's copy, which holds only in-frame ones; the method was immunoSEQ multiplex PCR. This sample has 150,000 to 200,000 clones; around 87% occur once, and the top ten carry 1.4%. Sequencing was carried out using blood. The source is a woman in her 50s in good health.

The CDR3 nucleotides read TGTGCCAGCAGTTTAGGGCGGATAGGACAAAACATTCAGTACTTC. Its protein is CASSLGRIGQNIQYF. The chain links TRBV28 to TRBJ2-4; D remains ambiguous. The CDR3 totals 15 residues. V lost 2 bases to trimming and J lost 5 bases, with 13 bases between them. Germline loops: CDR1 MDHEN, CDR2 SYDVKM.

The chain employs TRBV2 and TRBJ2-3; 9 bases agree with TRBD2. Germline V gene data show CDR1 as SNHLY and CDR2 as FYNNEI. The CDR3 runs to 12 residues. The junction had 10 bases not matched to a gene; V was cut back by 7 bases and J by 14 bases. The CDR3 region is CASNLSGRGRYF. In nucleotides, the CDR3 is TGTGCCAGCAACCTTAGCGGGAGAGGTCGGTATTTT.

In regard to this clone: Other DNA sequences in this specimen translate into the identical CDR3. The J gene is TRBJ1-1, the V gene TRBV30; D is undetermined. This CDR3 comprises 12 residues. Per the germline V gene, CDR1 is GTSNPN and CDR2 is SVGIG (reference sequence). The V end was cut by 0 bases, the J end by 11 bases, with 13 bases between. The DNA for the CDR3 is TGTGCCTGGAGTGTGGGGTGGTTCACGGCTTTCTTT. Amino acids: CAWSVGWFTAFF.

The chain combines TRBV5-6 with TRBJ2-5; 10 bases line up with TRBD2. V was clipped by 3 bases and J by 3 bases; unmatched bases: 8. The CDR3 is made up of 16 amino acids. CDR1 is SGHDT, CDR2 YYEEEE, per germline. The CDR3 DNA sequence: TGTGCCAGCAGCTGGGGCCCACTAGCGGGAAAAGAGACCCAGTACTTC. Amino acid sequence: CASSWGPLAGKETQYF.

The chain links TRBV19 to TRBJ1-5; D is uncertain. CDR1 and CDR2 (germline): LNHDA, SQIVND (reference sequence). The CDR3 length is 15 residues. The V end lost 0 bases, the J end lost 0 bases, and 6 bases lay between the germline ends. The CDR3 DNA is TGTGCCAGTAGTATAGATAGGGTTAGCAATCAGCCCCAGCATTTT. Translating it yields CASSIDRVSNQPQHF. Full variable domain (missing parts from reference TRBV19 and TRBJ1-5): DGGITQSPKYLFRKEGQNVTLSCEQNLNHDAMYWYRQDPGQGLRLIYYSQIVNDFQKGDIAEGYSVSREKKESFPLTVTSAQKNPTAFYLCASSIDRVSNQPQHFGDGTRLSIL.

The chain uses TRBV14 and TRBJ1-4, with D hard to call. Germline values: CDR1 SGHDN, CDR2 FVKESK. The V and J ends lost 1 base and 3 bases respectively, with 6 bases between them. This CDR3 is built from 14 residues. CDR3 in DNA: TGTGCCAGCAGCCAAGTGGCAGCTAATGAAAAACTGTTTTTT. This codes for CASSQVAANEKLFF. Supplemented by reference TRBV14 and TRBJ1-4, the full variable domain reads EAGVTQFPSHSVIEKGQTVTLRCDPISGHDNLYWYRRVMGKEIKFLLHFVKESKQDESGMPNNRFLAERTGGTYSTLKVQPAELEDSGVYFCASSQVAANEKLFFGSGTQLSVL.

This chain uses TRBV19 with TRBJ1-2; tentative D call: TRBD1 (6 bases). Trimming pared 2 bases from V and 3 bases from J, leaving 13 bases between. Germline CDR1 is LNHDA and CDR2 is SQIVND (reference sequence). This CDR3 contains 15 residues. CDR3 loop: CASSITGKPHYGYTF. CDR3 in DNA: TGTGCCAGTAGTATAACAGGGAAGCCCCACTATGGCTACACCTTC.

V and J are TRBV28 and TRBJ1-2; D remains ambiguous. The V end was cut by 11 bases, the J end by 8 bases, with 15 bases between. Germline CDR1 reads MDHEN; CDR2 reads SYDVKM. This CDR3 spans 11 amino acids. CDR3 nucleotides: TGTGCCGCAGGCGCTTCGCGGGGCTACACCTTC. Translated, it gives CAAGASRGYTF.

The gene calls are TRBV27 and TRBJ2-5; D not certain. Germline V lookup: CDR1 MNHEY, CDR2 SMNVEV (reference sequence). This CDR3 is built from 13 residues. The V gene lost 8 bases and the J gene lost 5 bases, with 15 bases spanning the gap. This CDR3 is CASRPHRVETQYF. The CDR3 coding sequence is TGTGCCAGCCGACCCCACCGTGTGGAGACCCAGTACTTC.

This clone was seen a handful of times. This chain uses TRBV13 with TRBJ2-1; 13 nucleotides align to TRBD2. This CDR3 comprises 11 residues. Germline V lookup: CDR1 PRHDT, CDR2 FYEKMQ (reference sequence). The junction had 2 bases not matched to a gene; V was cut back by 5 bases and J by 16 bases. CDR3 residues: CASSGLAGEFF. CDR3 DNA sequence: TGTGCCAGCAGCGGACTAGCGGGGGAATTCTTC.

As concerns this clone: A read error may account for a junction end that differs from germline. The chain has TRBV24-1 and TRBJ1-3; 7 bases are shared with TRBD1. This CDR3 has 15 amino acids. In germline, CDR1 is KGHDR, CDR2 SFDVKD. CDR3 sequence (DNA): TGTGCCGCCAGTGATCCGACAGGGTCCGGAAACACCATATATTTT. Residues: CAASDPTGSGNTIYF.

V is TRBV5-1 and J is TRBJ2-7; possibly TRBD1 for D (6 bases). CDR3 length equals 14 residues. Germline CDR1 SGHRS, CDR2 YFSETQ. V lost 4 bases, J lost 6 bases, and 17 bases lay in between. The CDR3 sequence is CASSLRQGRPEQYF. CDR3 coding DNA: TGCGCCAGCAGCCTTAGGCAGGGGCGGCCCGAGCAGTACTTC.

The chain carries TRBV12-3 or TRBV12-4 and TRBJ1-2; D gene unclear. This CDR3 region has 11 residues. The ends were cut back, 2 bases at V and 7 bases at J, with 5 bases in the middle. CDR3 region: CASSLNPGYTF. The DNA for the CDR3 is TGTGCCAGCAGTTTAAACCCTGGCTACACCTTC.

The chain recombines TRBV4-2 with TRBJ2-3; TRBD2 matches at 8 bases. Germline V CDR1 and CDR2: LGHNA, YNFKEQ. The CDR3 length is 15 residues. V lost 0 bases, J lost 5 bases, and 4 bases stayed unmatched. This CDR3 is CASSQDSLAGDTQYF. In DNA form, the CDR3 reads TGTGCCAGCAGCCAAGACTCCCTAGCGGGAGATACGCAGTATTTT.

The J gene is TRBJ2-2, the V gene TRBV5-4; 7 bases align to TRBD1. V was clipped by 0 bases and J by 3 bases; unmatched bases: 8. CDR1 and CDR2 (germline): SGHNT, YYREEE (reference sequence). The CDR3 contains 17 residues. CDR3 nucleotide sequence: TGTGCCAGCAGCTTGGCCGTAACAGGGGTCCACACCGGGGAGCTGTTTTTT. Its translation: CASSLAVTGVHTGELFF.

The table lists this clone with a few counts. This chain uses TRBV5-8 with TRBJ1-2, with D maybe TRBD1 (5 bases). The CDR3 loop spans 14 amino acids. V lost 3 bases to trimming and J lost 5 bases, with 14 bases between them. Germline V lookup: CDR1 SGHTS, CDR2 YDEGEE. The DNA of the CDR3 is TGTGCCAGCAGCTATCCCGGGACGGGATATGGCTACACCTTC. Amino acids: CASSYPGTGYGYTF.

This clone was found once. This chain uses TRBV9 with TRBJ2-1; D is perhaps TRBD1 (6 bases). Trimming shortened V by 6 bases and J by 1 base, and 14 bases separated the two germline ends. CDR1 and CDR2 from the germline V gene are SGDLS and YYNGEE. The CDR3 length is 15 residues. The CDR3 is CASTRGGGSYNEQFF. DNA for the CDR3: TGTGCCAGCACGAGAGGGGGTGGTTCCTACAATGAGCAGTTCTTC.

CDR3 sequence (DNA): TGTGCCAGTAGTATGGGGAGGGTTGGCGGGGAGCTGTTTTTT. Translation gives CASSMGRVGGELFF. The chain uses TRBV19 and TRBJ2-2; 7 bases align to TRBD2. The CDR3 is 14 residues long. After removal of 3 bases from V and 7 bases from J, the junction contained 5 bases not matched to a gene. CDR1 and CDR2 from the germline V gene are LNHDA and SQIVND (reference sequence).

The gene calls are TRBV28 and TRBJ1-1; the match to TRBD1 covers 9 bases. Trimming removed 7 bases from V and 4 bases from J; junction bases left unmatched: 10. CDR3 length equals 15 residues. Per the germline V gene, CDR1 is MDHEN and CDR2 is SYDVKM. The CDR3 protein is CASTFGTGRSTEAFF. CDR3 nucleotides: TGTGCCAGCACTTTCGGGACAGGGAGGTCCACTGAAGCTTTCTTT. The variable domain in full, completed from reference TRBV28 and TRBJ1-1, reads DVKVTQSSRYLVKRTGEKVFLECVQDMDHENMFWYRQDPGLGLRLIYFSYDVKMKEKGDIPEGYSVSREKKERFSLILESASTNQTSMYLCASTFGTGRSTEAFFGQGTRLTVV.

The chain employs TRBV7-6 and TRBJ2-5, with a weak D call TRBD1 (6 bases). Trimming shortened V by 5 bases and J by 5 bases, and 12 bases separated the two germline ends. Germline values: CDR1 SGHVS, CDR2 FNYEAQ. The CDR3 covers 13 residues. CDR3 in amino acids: CASSNNRVETQYF. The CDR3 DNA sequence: TGTGCCAGCAGCAACAACAGGGTTGAGACCCAGTACTTC.

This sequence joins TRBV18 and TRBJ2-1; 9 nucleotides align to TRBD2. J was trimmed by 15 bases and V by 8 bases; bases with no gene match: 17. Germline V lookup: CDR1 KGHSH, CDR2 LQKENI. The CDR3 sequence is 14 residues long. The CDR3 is CASKIAGATMSTFF. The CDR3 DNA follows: TGTGCCAGCAAAATAGCGGGAGCAACAATGAGCACGTTCTTC.

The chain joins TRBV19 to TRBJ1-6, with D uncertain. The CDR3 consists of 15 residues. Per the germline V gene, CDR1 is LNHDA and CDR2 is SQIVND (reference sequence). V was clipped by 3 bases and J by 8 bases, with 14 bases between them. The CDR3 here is CASSIQSGADSPLHF. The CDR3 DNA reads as TGTGCCAGTAGTATCCAAAGCGGTGCGGATTCACCCCTCCACTTT.

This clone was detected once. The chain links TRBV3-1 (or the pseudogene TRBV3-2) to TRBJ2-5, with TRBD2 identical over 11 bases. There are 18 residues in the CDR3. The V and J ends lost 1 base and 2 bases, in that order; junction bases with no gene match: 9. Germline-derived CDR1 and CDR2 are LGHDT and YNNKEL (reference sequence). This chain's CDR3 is CASSQGGSGRAGQETQYF. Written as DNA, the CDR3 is TGTGCCAGCAGCCAAGGAGGTAGCGGGAGGGCGGGTCAAGAGACCCAGTACTTC.